This T cell receptor (beta chain) was obtained from a study of sequential checkpoint blockade in melanoma. The repertoire was sequenced with immunoSEQ multiplex PCR; TCRdb's copy has only in-frame clones and lacks some. The profile shows some 17,000 clones, around two thirds of them singletons. V was trimmed by 0 bases and J by 7 bases, leaving 16 bases between them. Germline loops: CDR1 MNHEY, CDR2 SVGAGI. This CDR3 is built from 16 residues. Treatment here: randomized to nivolumab then ipilimumab (arm A) or the reverse (arm B). Live CD3+CD8+ CD19− CD56− cells were sorted from PBMCs. This specimen was CD8+ T cells sorted from blood (inferred from file names), taken from a patient given nivolumab and ipilimumab in sequence. The V and J genes are TRBV6-5 and TRBJ2-1; D gene unclear. This TCR was recovered from a human donor with melanoma. The CDR3 DNA follows: TGTGCCAGCAGTTACTCATCCCCCCCGAGCCGAAATGAGCAGTTCTTC. The encoded protein is CASSYSSPPSRNEQFF.